Each of the 19 T cell receptor beta chains below was sequenced from the same sample in a study of OX40 agonist ivuxolimab in advanced cancers. TCRdb keeps only in-frame clones here, not all; method: immunoSEQ multiplex PCR. The data hold some 35,000 clones, with about 90% observed a single time. The specimen was CD4+ or CD8+ T cells sorted from blood, collected in a trial of the OX40 agonist ivuxolimab. These receptors were taken from an adult with an advanced solid tumor such as melanoma, head and neck, liver or kidney cancer.

The rearrangement links TRBV19 to TRBJ2-1; a weak D match, TRBD2 (6 bases). The CDR3 is made up of 14 amino acids. The V end lost 6 bases, the J end lost 2 bases, and 11 bases lay between the germline ends. Looked up from germline, CDR1 is LNHDA and CDR2 is SQIVND (reference sequence). The DNA for the CDR3 is TGTGCCAGTAGGGGGACTCTTCCCTACAATGAGCAGTTCTTC. It is translated as CASRGTLPYNEQFF. Full variable domain (outside the CDR3, taken from reference TRBV19 and TRBJ2-1): DGGITQSPKYLFRKEGQNVTLSCEQNLNHDAMYWYRQDPGQGLRLIYYSQIVNDFQKGDIAEGYSVSREKKESFPLTVTSAQKNPTAFYLCASRGTLPYNEQFFGPGTRLTVL.

This chain connects TRBV5-1 to TRBJ2-1; D is unresolved. V lost 0 bases, J lost 0 bases, and 13 bases lay in between. The CDR3 is made up of 17 amino acids. Germline CDR1 SGHRS, CDR2 YFSETQ. DNA of the CDR3: TGCGCCAGCAGCTTGGGGTTCGGAGCAGGCTCCTACAATGAGCAGTTCTTC. It yields the protein CASSLGFGAGSYNEQFF.

The V and J genes are TRBV30 and TRBJ2-7; D gene uncertain. The germline V gene has CDR1 GTSNPN and CDR2 SVGIG (reference sequence). V was trimmed by 0 bases and J by 6 bases, leaving 9 bases between them. CDR3 length equals 12 residues. CDR3 protein: CAWSVDITEQYF. Here the CDR3 DNA reads TGTGCCTGGAGTGTTGACATAACCGAGCAGTACTTC. Looking up the rest from reference TRBV30 and TRBJ2-7 gives the full variable domain: SQTIHQWPATLVQPVGSPLSLECTVEGTSNPNLYWYRQAAGRGLQLLFYSVGIGQISSEVPQNLSASRPQDRQFILSSKKLLLSDSGFYLCAWSVDITEQYFGPGTRLTVT.

V and J are TRBV7-8 and TRBJ2-7; D gene unclear. The V end was cut by 6 bases, the J end by 2 bases, with 11 bases between. CDR1 is SGHVS, CDR2 FQNEAQ, per germline. The CDR3 consists of 13 residues. DNA for the CDR3: TGTGCCAGCAGGACGGAAGGTCCCTACGAGCAGTACTTC. Its protein is CASRTEGPYEQYF.

This chain links TRBV10-3 with TRBJ1-2; D remains unclear. Between the trimmed V and J ends, which lost 2 bases and 4 bases, there was a span of 14 bases. CDR3 length equals 15 residues. Germline loops: CDR1 ENHRY, CDR2 SYGVKD. CDR3 DNA: TGTGCCATCAGTGAGGAGGCCAGGTTGAGCTATGGCTACACCTTC. As protein: CAISEEARLSYGYTF.

The rearrangement links TRBV19 to TRBJ2-5, with D maybe TRBD2 (5 bases). This CDR3 spans 13 amino acids. With 5 bases removed from V and 0 bases from J, the gap between germline ends came to 7 bases. Germline values: CDR1 LNHDA, CDR2 SQIVND (reference sequence). The chain's CDR3 is CASSQEDQETQYF. The DNA for the CDR3 is TGTGCCAGTAGTCAGGAGGACCAAGAGACCCAGTACTTC.

The CDR3 sequence is CASSLEDRGSPLHF. The DNA for the CDR3 is TGTGCCAGCAGCTTAGAGGACAGGGGTTCACCCCTCCACTTT. The chain has TRBV5-4 and TRBJ1-6; 9 positions agree with TRBD1. V dropped 2 bases and J dropped 9; count of bases not matched to a gene: 3. This CDR3 spans 14 amino acids. Germline V gene data show CDR1 as SGHNT and CDR2 as YYREEE (reference sequence).

V is TRBV5-8 and J is TRBJ1-2, with unresolved D. CDR3 length: 15 residues. Germline V gene lookup returns CDR1 SGHTS and CDR2 YDEGEE. V was cut by 0 bases and J by 5 bases, with 14 bases left in between. In nucleotides, the CDR3 is TGTGCCAGCAGCTTGGGACCGGGGTCGGGGTATGGCTACACCTTC. It is translated as CASSLGPGSGYGYTF.

The chain uses TRBV7-8 and TRBJ2-3; no reliable D call. The CDR3 length is 14 residues. The germline gives CDR1 SGHVS, CDR2 FQNEAQ. V shed 3 bases and J shed 2 bases, with 9 bases lying between them. CDR3 loop: CASSFLPSTDTQYF. The DNA for the CDR3 is TGTGCCAGCAGCTTTCTGCCTTCCACAGATACGCAGTATTTT.

The chain combines TRBV10-1 with TRBJ2-2; 7 bases align to TRBD2. CDR3 length equals 16 residues. Germline values: CDR1 WNHNN, CDR2 SYGVQD (reference sequence). V gave up 11 bases and J gave up 3 bases; unmatched junction bases: 15. CDR3: CARPRRDYPYTGELFF. CDR3 sequence (DNA): TGCGCCCGACCTCGTAGGGACTATCCCTACACCGGGGAGCTGTTTTTT.

The chain employs TRBV2 and TRBJ2-1, with TRBD2 as a possible D gene (6 bases). Trimming shortened V by 10 bases and J by 7 bases, and 20 bases separated the two germline ends. The germline CDR1 and CDR2 sequences are SNHLY and FYNNEI. The CDR3 totals 14 residues. The CDR3 loop is CATRGTSGVNEQFF. CDR3 nucleotide sequence: TGTGCCACCCGAGGGACCTCGGGGGTAAATGAGCAGTTCTTC. The variable domain in full, completed from reference TRBV2 and TRBJ2-1, reads EPEVTQTPSHQVTQMGQEVILRCVPISNHLYFYWYRQILGQKVEFLVSFYNNEISEKSEIFDDQFSVERPDGSNFTLKIRSTKLEDSAMYFCATRGTSGVNEQFFGPGTRLTVL.

The V gene is TRBV9, the J gene TRBJ2-3, with D uncertain. Germline lookup yields CDR1 SGDLS and CDR2 YYNGEE. The CDR3 has 12 residues. Trimming left V 0 bases short and J 3 bases short, with 2 bases between. CDR3: CASSVGTDTQYF. CDR3 nucleotides: TGTGCCAGCAGCGTAGGGACAGATACGCAGTATTTT.

The chain combines TRBV5-1 with TRBJ1-2; D call uncertain. V lost 0 bases and J 8 bases, leaving 11 bases between the germline ends. Germline CDR1 and CDR2: SGHRS and YFSETQ. The CDR3 extends over 13 amino acids. CDR3 in DNA: TGCGCCAGCAGCTTGGATGCCACGGTGGGCTACACCTTC. This encodes CASSLDATVGYTF.

V gene TRBV14 combines with J gene TRBJ2-3; TRBD1 might be the D (6 bases). V shed 7 bases and J shed 2 bases, with 25 bases lying between them. This CDR3 has 18 amino acids. The germline gives CDR1 SGHDN, CDR2 FVKESK. In DNA form, the CDR3 reads TGTGCCAGCAATCCCTCTATCGATGACAGGCGGCACACAGATACGCAGTATTTT. It is translated as CASNPSIDDRRHTDTQYF.

The rearrangement links TRBV15 to TRBJ1-4; a weak D match, TRBD1 (6 bases). Trimming removed 5 bases at V and 6 bases at J, with 13 bases between. Germline V gene data show CDR1 as LNHNV and CDR2 as YYDKDF (reference sequence). The length of the CDR3 is 14 residues. The CDR3 sequence is CATSHVGADEKLFF. DNA of the CDR3: TGTGCCACCAGCCATGTGGGGGCGGATGAAAAACTGTTTTTT. Filled out from reference TRBV15 and TRBJ1-4, the complete variable domain reads DAMVIQNPRYQVTQFGKPVTLSCSQTLNHNVMYWYQQKSSQAPKLLFHYYDKDFNNEADTPDNFQSRRPNTSFCFLDIRSPGLGDTAMYLCATSHVGADEKLFFGSGTQLSVL.

The chain has TRBV7-2 and TRBJ2-2; 8 nucleotides match TRBD2. Germline CDR1 reads SGHTA; CDR2 reads FQGNSA. The CDR3 loop spans 14 amino acids. V shed 1 base and J 5 bases; nucleotides not matched to a gene: 0. The CDR3 DNA sequence: TGTGCCAGCAGCTTAGAGCGGGGGACCGGGGAGCTGTTTTTT. This translates into CASSLERGTGELFF.

The chain has TRBV27 and TRBJ2-3; D is perhaps TRBD2 (5 bases). The CDR3 loop spans 15 amino acids. The ends were cut back, 2 bases at V and 4 bases at J, with 13 bases in the middle. Germline V CDR1 and CDR2: MNHEY, SMNVEV (reference sequence). The CDR3 DNA is TGTGCCAGCAGTTTAGGCGGGCGTGCCGCAGATACGCAGTATTTT. It translates to CASSLGGRAADTQYF.

This chain links TRBV10-2 with TRBJ2-2, with 14 bases fitting TRBD2. This CDR3 comprises 18 residues. Germline CDR1 and CDR2: WSHSY and SAAADI. V lost 7 bases and J lost 0; bases outside the gene matches: 7. Here the CDR3 reads CASIRGLAGDPNTGELFF. The CDR3 DNA reads TGCGCCAGCATTCGGGGACTAGCGGGGGACCCGAACACCGGGGAGCTGTTTTTT.

V gene TRBV10-3 combines with J gene TRBJ2-7; D is undetermined. V was clipped by 4 bases and J by 4 bases, with 14 bases between them. The CDR3 length is 14 residues. Germline CDR1 and CDR2: ENHRY and SYGVKD. The CDR3 coding sequence is TGTGCCATCAGTGGGCAGTCGTCTACGTACGAGCAGTACTTC. Translating gives CAISGQSSTYEQYF.